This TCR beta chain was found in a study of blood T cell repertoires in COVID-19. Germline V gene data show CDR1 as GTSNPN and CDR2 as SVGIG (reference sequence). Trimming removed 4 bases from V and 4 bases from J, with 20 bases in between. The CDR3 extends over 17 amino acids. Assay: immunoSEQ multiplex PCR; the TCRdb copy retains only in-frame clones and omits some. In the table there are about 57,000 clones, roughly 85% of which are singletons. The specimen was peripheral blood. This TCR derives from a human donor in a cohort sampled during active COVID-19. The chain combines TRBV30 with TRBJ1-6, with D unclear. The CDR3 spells CAWTGGWPQRYNSPLHF. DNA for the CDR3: TGTGCCTGGACCGGAGGATGGCCTCAGAGATATAATTCACCCCTCCACTTT.